This entry lists 10 T cell receptor beta chains sequenced from one sample in a study of cytomegalovirus exposure and HLA in healthy donors. The repertoire was sequenced with immunoSEQ multiplex PCR; TCRdb's copy has only in-frame clones and lacks some. The sample holds about 360,000 clones, roughly 85% seen once. The sample was PBMCs. The receptors were sampled from a young woman in good health and CMV-seronegative.

The gene calls are TRBV15 and TRBJ2-5; tentative D call: TRBD1 (5 bases). Trimming took off 0 bases at V and 5 bases at J, with 13 bases between the two ends. The germline CDR1 and CDR2 sequences are LNHNV and YYDKDF (reference sequence). The CDR3 spans 15 residues. In DNA form, the CDR3 reads TGTGCCACCAGCAGAGACGCAGGGAAGGTGGAGACCCAGTACTTC. Translation: CATSRDAGKVETQYF.

A single count supports this clone. This chain connects TRBV28 to TRBJ2-7; TRBD1 matches at 7 bases. V was pared by 6 bases and J by 0 bases, with 5 bases of the junction left unmatched. This CDR3 contains 14 residues. Per germline, CDR1 MDHEN and CDR2 SYDVKM. The DNA for the CDR3 is TGTGCCAGCAGAAGACAGGGTGGCTCCTACGAGCAGTACTTC. Protein product: CASRRQGGSYEQYF.

The chain is built from TRBV2 and TRBJ2-1; 10 nucleotides line up with TRBD2. There are 16 residues in the CDR3. Trimming at V came to 2 bases and at J to 7 bases, leaving 8 bases not matched to a gene. In germline, CDR1 is SNHLY, CDR2 FYNNEI. CDR3 nucleotides: TGTGCCAGCAGTGAAACAGCGGGGGGGTCCGGTAATGAGCAGTTCTTC. It specifies CASSETAGGSGNEQFF.

V gene TRBV6-5 combines with J gene TRBJ2-2; 10 bases are a match to TRBD2. Losses at the gene ends were 6 bases for V and 3 bases for J; bases not matched to a gene: 4. CDR3 size: 15 residues. CDR1 and CDR2 (germline): MNHEY, SVGAGI. CDR3 sequence reads: CASSKLAGYTGELFF. The DNA for the CDR3 is TGTGCCAGCAGCAAACTAGCGGGGTACACCGGGGAGCTGTTTTTT.

The CDR3 loop reads CASSLATSGAPGETQYF. DNA for the CDR3: TGTGCCAGCAGCTTGGCAACTAGCGGGGCCCCAGGAGAGACCCAGTACTTC. This sequence joins TRBV5-4 and TRBJ2-5; 10 bases map to TRBD2. CDR1 and CDR2 from the germline V gene are SGHNT and YYREEE (reference sequence). The CDR3 has 17 residues. J gave up 4 bases and V 0 bases, and 9 bases lay outside the gene matches.

This clone was picked up a small number of times. The chain links TRBV2 to TRBJ2-2; D not resolved. Trimming cost V 4 bases and J 4 bases, with 16 bases left between them. The CDR3 runs to 16 residues. CDR1 is SNHLY, CDR2 FYNNEI, per germline. The CDR3 DNA is TGTGCCAGCAGTGGATCTTCGCAACCAGGCACCGGGGAGCTGTTTTTT. Translating gives CASSGSSQPGTGELFF.

V usage is TRBV19 and J usage is TRBJ1-5; possible D gene TRBD1, 5 bases. The CDR3 is made up of 10 amino acids. Germline V lookup: CDR1 LNHDA, CDR2 SQIVND (reference sequence). CDR3 sequence (DNA): TGTGCGGGGGGGAATCAGCCCCAGCATTTT. Its translation: CAGGNQPQHF.

The chain's CDR3 is CASSYSRVNTEAFF. Written as DNA, the CDR3 is TGTGCCAGCAGTTACAGCAGGGTGAACACTGAAGCTTTCTTT. V and J are TRBV6-6 and TRBJ1-1; weak D call: TRBD1 (5 bases). Between the trimmed V and J ends, which lost 2 bases and 0 bases, there was a span of 7 bases. The CDR3 sequence is 14 residues long. Looked up from germline, CDR1 is MNHNY and CDR2 is SVGAGI (reference sequence).

This sequence joins TRBV6-1 and TRBJ1-1; D gene unclear. Between the trimmed V and J ends, which lost 1 base and 1 base, there was a span of 10 bases. Germline V lookup: CDR1 MNHNS, CDR2 SASEGT. CDR3 length: 15 residues. The CDR3 reads CASSEVPRGNTEAFF. The CDR3 nucleotides read TGTGCCAGCAGTGAAGTACCCCGGGGGAACACTGAAGCTTTCTTT.

This chain connects TRBV29-1 to TRBJ2-1; D not certain. Between the trimmed V and J ends, which lost 6 bases and 0 bases, there was a span of 12 bases. CDR1 SQVTM and CDR2 ANQGSEA come from the germline V gene. The CDR3 is 14 amino acids. CDR3 protein: CSVTTVSSYNEQFF. CDR3 in DNA: TGCAGCGTGACCACAGTTAGCTCCTACAATGAGCAGTTCTTC.